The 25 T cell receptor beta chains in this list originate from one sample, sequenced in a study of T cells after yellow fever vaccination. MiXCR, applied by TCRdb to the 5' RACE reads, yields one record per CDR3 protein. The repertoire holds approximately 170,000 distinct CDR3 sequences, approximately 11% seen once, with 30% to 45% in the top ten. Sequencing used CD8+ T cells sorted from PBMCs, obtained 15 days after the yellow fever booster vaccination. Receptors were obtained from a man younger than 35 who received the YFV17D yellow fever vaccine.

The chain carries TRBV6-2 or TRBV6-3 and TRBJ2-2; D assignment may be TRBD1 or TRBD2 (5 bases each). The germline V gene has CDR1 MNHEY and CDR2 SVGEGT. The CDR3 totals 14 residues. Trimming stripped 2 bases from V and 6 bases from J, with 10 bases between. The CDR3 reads CASSYRGGPGELFF. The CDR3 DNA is TGTGCCAGCAGTTACAGGGGCGGGCCCGGGGAGCTGTTTTTT.

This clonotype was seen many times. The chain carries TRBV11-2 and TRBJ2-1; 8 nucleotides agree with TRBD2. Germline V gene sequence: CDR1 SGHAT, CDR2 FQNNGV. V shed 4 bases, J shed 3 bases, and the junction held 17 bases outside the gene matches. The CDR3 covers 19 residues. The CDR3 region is CASSSPAPLALADYNEQFF. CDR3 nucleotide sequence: TGTGCCAGCAGCTCACCCGCGCCTCTTGCACTAGCGGACTACAATGAGCAGTTCTTC.

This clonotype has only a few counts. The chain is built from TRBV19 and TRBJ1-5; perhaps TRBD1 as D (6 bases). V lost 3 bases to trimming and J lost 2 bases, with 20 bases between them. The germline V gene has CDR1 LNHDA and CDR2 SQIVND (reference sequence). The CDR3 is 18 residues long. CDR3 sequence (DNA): TGTGCCAGTAGTATGGGGATGGGCAGGGGCGATGGCAATCAGCCCCAGCATTTT. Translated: CASSMGMGRGDGNQPQHF.

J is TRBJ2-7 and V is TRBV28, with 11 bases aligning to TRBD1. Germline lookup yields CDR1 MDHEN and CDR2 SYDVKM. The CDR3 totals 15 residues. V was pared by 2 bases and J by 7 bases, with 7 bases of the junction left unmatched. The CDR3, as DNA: TGTGCCAGCAGTTTAGGGACAGGGGGGTCGAGGGAGCAGTACGTC. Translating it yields CASSLGTGGSREQYV.

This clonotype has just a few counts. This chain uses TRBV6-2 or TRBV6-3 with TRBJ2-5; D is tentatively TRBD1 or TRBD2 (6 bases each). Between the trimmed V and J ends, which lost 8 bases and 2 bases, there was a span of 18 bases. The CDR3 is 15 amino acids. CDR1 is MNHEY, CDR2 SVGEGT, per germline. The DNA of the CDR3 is TGTGCCAGCTCGTCCTTTCGGGGGCCTCAAGAGACCCAGTACTTC. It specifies CASSSFRGPQETQYF.

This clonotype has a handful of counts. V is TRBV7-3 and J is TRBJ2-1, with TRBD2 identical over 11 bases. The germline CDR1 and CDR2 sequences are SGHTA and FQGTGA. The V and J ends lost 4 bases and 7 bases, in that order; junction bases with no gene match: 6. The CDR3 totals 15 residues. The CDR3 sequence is CASSSVAGGSNEQFF. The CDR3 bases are TGTGCCAGCAGCTCCGTAGCGGGGGGGTCGAATGAGCAGTTCTTC. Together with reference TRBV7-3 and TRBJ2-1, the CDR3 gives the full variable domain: GAGVSQTPSNKVTEKGKYVELRCDPISGHTALYWYRQSLGQGPEFLIYFQGTGAADDSGLPNDRFFAVRPEGSVSTLKIQRTERGDSAVYLCASSSVAGGSNEQFFGPGTRLTVL.

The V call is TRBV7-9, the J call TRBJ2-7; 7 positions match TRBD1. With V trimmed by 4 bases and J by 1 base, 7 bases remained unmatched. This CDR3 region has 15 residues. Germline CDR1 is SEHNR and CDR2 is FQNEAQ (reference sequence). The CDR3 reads CASSSVGQRSYEQYF. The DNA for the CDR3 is TGTGCCAGCAGCTCCGTGGGACAGCGATCCTACGAGCAGTACTTC.

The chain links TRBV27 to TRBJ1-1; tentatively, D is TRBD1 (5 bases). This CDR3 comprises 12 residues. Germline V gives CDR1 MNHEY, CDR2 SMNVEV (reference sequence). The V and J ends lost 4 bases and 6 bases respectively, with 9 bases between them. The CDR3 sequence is CASSWGGAEAFF. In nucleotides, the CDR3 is TGTGCCAGCAGTTGGGGGGGGGCTGAAGCTTTCTTT.

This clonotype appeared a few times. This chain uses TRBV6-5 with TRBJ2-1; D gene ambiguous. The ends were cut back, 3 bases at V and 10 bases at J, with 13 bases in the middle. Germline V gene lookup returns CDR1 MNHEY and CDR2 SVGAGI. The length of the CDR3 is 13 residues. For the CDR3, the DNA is TGTGCCAGCAGTTATGCGACCCGTGAGGAGCAGTTCTTC. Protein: CASSYATREEQFF.

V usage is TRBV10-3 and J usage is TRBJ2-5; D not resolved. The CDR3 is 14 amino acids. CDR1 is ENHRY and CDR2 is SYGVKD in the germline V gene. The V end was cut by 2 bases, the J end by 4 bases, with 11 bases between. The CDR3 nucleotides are TGTGCCATCAGTGAGCCGGGTGGTCTAGAGACCCAGTACTTC. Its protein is CAISEPGGLETQYF.

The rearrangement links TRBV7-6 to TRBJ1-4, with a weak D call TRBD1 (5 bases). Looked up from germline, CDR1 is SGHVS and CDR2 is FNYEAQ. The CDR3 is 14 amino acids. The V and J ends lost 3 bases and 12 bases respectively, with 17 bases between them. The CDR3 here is CASSFGTGSLELFF. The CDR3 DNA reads TGTGCCAGCAGCTTCGGGACGGGATCGTTGGAACTGTTTTTT.

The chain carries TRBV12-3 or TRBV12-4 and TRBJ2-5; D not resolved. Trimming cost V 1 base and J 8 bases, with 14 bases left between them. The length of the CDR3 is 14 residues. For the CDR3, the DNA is TGTGCCAGCAGTTTAGTGGCAGGACCCTACACCCAGTACTTC. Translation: CASSLVAGPYTQYF.

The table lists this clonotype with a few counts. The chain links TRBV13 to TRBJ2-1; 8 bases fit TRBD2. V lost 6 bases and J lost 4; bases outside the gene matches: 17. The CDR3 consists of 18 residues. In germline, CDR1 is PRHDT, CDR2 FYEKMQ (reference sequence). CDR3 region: CASSPRTSSKGGYNEQFF. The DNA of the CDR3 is TGTGCCAGCAGTCCTAGGACTAGCTCGAAAGGGGGGTACAATGAGCAGTTCTTC.

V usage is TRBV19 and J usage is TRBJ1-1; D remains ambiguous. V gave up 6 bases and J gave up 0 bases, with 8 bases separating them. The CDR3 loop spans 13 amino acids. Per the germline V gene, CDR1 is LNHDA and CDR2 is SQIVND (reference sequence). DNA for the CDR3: TGTGCCAGTAGCCCGGGATTGAACACTGAAGCTTTCTTT. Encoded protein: CASSPGLNTEAFF.

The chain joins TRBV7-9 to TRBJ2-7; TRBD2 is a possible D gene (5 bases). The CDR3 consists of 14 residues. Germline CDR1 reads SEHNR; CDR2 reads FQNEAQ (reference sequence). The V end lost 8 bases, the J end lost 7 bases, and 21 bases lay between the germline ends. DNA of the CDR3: TGTGCCAGCGGCCCGGAGCTAGCTCCGGGGGAGCAGTACGTC. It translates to CASGPELAPGEQYV.

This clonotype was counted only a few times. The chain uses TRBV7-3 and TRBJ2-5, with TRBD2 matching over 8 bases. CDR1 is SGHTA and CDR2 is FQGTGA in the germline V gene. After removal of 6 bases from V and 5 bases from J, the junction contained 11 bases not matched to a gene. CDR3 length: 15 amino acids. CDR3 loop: CASSPNAAGVETQYF. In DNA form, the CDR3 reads TGTGCCAGCAGTCCGAACGCAGCGGGGGTTGAGACCCAGTACTTC.

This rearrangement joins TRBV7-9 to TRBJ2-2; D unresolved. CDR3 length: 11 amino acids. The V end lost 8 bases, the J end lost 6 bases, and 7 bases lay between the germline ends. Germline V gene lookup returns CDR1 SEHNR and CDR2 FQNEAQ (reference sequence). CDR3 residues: CASGLAGELFF. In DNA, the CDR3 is TGTGCCAGCGGTCTCGCCGGGGAGCTGTTTTTT.

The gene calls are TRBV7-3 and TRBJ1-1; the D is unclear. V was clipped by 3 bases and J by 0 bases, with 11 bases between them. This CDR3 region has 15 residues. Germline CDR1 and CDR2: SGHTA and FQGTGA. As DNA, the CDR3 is TGTGCCAGCAGCTTGGAAGGGCCAATGAACACTGAAGCTTTCTTT. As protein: CASSLEGPMNTEAFF.

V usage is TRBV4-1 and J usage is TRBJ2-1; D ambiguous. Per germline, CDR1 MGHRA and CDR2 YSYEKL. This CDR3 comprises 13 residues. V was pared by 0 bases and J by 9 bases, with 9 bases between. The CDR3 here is CASSQDPRVEQFF. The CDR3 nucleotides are TGCGCCAGCAGCCAAGATCCAAGGGTTGAGCAGTTCTTC.

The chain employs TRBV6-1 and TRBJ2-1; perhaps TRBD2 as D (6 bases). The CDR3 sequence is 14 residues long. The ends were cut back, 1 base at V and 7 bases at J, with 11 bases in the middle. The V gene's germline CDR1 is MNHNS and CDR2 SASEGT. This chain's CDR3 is CASSEVGGRNEQFF. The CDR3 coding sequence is TGTGCCAGCAGTGAAGTCGGAGGGAGGAATGAGCAGTTCTTC.

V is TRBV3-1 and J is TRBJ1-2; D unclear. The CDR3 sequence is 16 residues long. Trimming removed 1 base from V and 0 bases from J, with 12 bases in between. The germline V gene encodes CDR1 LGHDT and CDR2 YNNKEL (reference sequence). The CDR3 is CASSQVGQIANYGYTF. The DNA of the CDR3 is TGTGCCAGCAGCCAAGTGGGTCAGATAGCTAACTATGGCTACACCTTC.

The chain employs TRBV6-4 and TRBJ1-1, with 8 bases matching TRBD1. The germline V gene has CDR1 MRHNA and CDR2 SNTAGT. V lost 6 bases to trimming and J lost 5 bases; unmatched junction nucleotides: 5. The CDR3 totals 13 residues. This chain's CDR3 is CASRGQGGTEAFF. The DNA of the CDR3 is TGTGCCAGCAGAGGACAGGGTGGGACTGAAGCTTTCTTT.

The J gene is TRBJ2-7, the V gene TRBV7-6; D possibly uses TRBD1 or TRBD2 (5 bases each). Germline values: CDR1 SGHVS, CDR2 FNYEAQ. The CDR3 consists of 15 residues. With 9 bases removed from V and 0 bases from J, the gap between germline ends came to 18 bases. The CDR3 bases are TGTGCCAGAAGCCCCCAGGACACTAGCTCCTACGAGCAGTACTTC. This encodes CARSPQDTSSYEQYF.

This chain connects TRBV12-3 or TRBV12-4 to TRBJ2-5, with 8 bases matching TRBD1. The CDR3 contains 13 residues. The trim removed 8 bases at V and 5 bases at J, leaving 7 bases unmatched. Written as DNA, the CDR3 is TGTGCCAGCGCGTGGACAGGGATCGAGACCCAGTACTTC. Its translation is CASAWTGIETQYF.

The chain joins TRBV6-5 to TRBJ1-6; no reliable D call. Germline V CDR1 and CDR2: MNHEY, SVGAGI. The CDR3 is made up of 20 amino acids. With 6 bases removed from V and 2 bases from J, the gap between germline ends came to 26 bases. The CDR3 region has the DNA TGTGCCAGCAGCCTACTCGCTCCGGCGCCAGTTACCCCCTATAATTCACCCCTCCACTTT. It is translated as CASSLLAPAPVTPYNSPLHF.